The clone carrying this T cell receptor beta chain was seen a handful of times. Its antigen remains unknown. The sample has other DNA sequences that encode this CDR3 too. This record belongs to a study of beta chain features in type 1 diabetes. Study results and limitations: Type 1 diabetes patients had moderately but significantly shorter TCRB CDR3s in all four CD4+ subsets. It was among patients, rather than healthy donors, that naive, central memory and Treg TCRB repertoires appeared more similar.

Germline V gene lookup returns CDR1 SGHTA and CDR2 FQGNSA. V was trimmed by 1 base and J by 5 bases, leaving 5 bases between them. CDR3 length: 12 amino acids. Reverse transcribing all isolated RNA meant expressed TCRB transcripts were sequenced. Libraries were prepared by immunoSEQ multiplex PCR; TCRdb keeps only in-frame clonotypes and omits some of them. Of 330,000 or so clones listed, approximately 14% were seen once; the top ten hold roughly 7%. The sequenced sample was central memory CD4+ T cells from blood. The sequence was collected from a man between 25 and 39 years old in good health. This chain uses TRBV7-2 with TRBJ1-2; D gene unclear. CDR3: CASSLGGYGYTF. The DNA of the CDR3 is TGTGCCAGCAGCTTAGGAGGGTATGGCTACACCTTC.